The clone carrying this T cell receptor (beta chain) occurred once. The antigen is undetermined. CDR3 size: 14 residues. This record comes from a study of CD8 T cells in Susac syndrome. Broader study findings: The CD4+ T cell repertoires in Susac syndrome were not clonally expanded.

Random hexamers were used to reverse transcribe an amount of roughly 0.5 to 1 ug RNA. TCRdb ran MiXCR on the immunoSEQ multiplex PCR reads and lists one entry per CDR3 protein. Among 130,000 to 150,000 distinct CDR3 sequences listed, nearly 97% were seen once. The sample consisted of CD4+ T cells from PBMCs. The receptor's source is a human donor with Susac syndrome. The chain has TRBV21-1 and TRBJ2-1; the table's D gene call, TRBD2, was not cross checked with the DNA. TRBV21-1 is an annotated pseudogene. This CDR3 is CASSKSPGGDEQFF. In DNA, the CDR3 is TGTGCCAGCAGCAAATCCCCGGGAGGGGATGAGCAGTTCTTC.